This entry lists 26 T cell receptor beta chains sequenced from one sample in a study of blood T cell repertoires in COVID-19. Repertoires were generated with immunoSEQ multiplex PCR, while TCRdb's copy carries only in-frame clones and drops some. The sample lists some 200,000 clones, 86% occurring once. The sample consisted of peripheral blood. The receptors come from a woman aged 55-69 years with COVID-19, enrolled during active disease.

V is TRBV6-5 and J is TRBJ2-1; 12 nucleotides line up with TRBD2. The CDR3 extends over 15 amino acids. The V gene end was trimmed by 7 bases and the J gene end by 7 bases; junction bases not matched to a gene: 8. CDR1 is MNHEY and CDR2 is SVGAGI in the germline V gene. CDR3 loop: CASNGLAGRGNEQFF. DNA of the CDR3: TGTGCCAGCAATGGACTAGCGGGGCGTGGTAATGAGCAGTTCTTC.

The chain joins TRBV19 to TRBJ2-1; D is uncertain. The CDR3 has 11 residues. The V gene's germline CDR1 is LNHDA and CDR2 SQIVND (reference sequence). The V end was cut by 7 bases, the J end by 7 bases, with 8 bases between. DNA of the CDR3: TGTGCCAGTACTTGGGCTAATGAGCAGTTCTTC. Translated, it gives CASTWANEQFF.

The V gene is TRBV5-1, the J gene TRBJ2-7, with TRBD1 identical over 11 bases. The junction had 3 bases not matched to a gene; V was cut back by 1 base and J by 6 bases. CDR3 size: 14 residues. CDR1 and CDR2 (germline): SGHRS, YFSETQ. Here the CDR3 DNA reads TGCGCCAGCAGCTTGTGGACAGGGGGCGGCGAGCAGTACTTC. It translates to CASSLWTGGGEQYF.

The gene calls are TRBV5-6 and TRBJ2-7; weak D call: TRBD2 (6 bases). CDR3 length: 16 residues. Germline CDR1 is SGHDT and CDR2 is YYEEEE. V was pared by 4 bases and J by 4 bases, with 21 bases between. CDR3 in DNA: TGTGCCAGCAGCACCGGGGGTCAGGGTCCCTGGTACGAGCAGTACTTC. Its translation is CASSTGGQGPWYEQYF.

The V and J genes are TRBV29-1 and TRBJ2-7; 8 bases fit TRBD1. The V and J ends lost 6 bases and 3 bases, in that order; junction bases with no gene match: 7. Germline V CDR1 and CDR2: SQVTM, ANQGSEA. The CDR3 is made up of 13 amino acids. The CDR3 DNA sequence: TGCAGCGTAAAGACAGGGGACGGCTACGAGCAGTACTTC. This sequence encodes CSVKTGDGYEQYF.

V and J are TRBV18 and TRBJ1-1; no firm D call. CDR3 length: 17 residues. The V and J ends lost 3 bases and 0 bases respectively, with 17 bases between them. Germline V gene sequence: CDR1 KGHSH, CDR2 LQKENI. The CDR3 loop is CASSPVKGLAMNTEAFF. CDR3 bases: TGTGCCAGCTCACCGGTCAAAGGACTAGCAATGAACACTGAAGCTTTCTTT.

The rearrangement links TRBV7-2 to TRBJ1-1; no reliable D call. Trimming shortened V by 5 bases and J by 1 base, and 8 bases separated the two germline ends. There are 13 residues in the CDR3. Per germline, CDR1 SGHTA and CDR2 FQGNSA. Here the CDR3 DNA reads TGTGCCAGCAGCATCCACGGGAACACTGAAGCTTTCTTT. Protein sequence: CASSIHGNTEAFF.

This clone was detected a few times. The V gene is TRBV19, the J gene TRBJ2-1, with D possibly matching TRBD1 (5 bases). V gave up 3 bases and J gave up 4 bases, with 7 bases separating them. Germline CDR1 is LNHDA and CDR2 is SQIVND (reference sequence). The CDR3 runs to 13 residues. DNA for the CDR3: TGTGCCAGTAGTATTTCAGGGTACAATGAGCAGTTCTTC. Translating gives CASSISGYNEQFF.

V usage is TRBV24-1 and J usage is TRBJ2-1; 8 bases align to TRBD2. Trimming at V came to 3 bases and at J to 9 bases, leaving 15 bases not matched to a gene. This CDR3 is built from 17 residues. Germline V gene data show CDR1 as KGHDR and CDR2 as SFDVKD. CDR3 sequence reads: CATSDLVAGSRGIEQFF. CDR3 bases: TGTGCCACCAGTGATCTGGTAGCGGGAAGCCGGGGAATTGAGCAGTTCTTC.

In the case of this clone: Sequence at one end of the junction differs from germline and may be a read error. This chain connects TRBV30 to TRBJ2-3; 9 positions agree with TRBD2. The CDR3 contains 13 residues. The germline V gene encodes CDR1 GTSNPN and CDR2 SVGIG (reference sequence). The CDR3 sequence is CACSGSLADTQYF. The CDR3 region has the DNA TGCGCTTGTAGCGGGAGTTTAGCAGATACGCAGTATTTT.

This clone was found a few times. The CDR3 protein is CASSVRLAGEANEQFF. The CDR3 bases are TGTGCCAGCAGCGTCCGACTAGCGGGAGAGGCCAATGAGCAGTTCTTC. This chain connects TRBV9 to TRBJ2-1, with 12 bases matching TRBD2. The CDR3 is 16 residues long. V lost 2 bases, J lost 6 bases, and 6 bases stayed unmatched. Germline CDR1 and CDR2: SGDLS and YYNGEE.

The CDR3 nucleotides read TGTGCCAGTAGCCACACAGGGTCTGGAAACACCATATATTTT. This translates into CASSHTGSGNTIYF. The V and J genes are TRBV19 and TRBJ1-3; tentative D call: TRBD1 (6 bases). From germline, CDR1 is LNHDA and CDR2 SQIVND (reference sequence). This CDR3 region has 14 residues. The germline V and J ends were trimmed by 6 bases and 1 base, with 10 bases remaining between them.

This chain joins TRBV2 and TRBJ2-3, with 8 bases that match TRBD2. This CDR3 comprises 17 residues. V lost 2 bases to trimming and J lost 1 base; unmatched junction nucleotides: 8. Germline CDR1 reads SNHLY; CDR2 reads FYNNEI. The CDR3 DNA is TGTGCCAGCAGTGAACCTAGAGCGGGAGCGGGCACAGATACGCAGTATTTT. This translates into CASSEPRAGAGTDTQYF.

This clone was detected once. DNA for the CDR3: TGTGCCAGCAGCTCCCTAGCGGACAGGGGGCTGGGTAGCAATCAGCCCCAGCATTTT. It is translated as CASSSLADRGLGSNQPQHF. V and J are TRBV7-8 and TRBJ1-5; 11 bases agree with TRBD1. CDR1 is SGHVS, CDR2 FQNEAQ, per germline. The CDR3 runs to 19 residues. With 4 bases clipped from V and 0 bases from J, the junction kept 11 bases outside the gene matches.

This chain joins TRBV5-1 and TRBJ1-5; D might be TRBD1 (5 bases). The V gene's germline CDR1 is SGHRS and CDR2 YFSETQ. With 5 bases removed from V and 7 bases from J, the gap between germline ends came to 19 bases. The CDR3 extends over 15 amino acids. DNA for the CDR3: TGCGCCAGCAGACTTGACGCGGGGGACCTCCAGCCCCAGCATTTT. Translation gives CASRLDAGDLQPQHF.

The chain couples TRBV30 to TRBJ2-3, with D hard to call. The V gene lost 5 bases and the J gene lost 0 bases, with 6 bases spanning the gap. Germline V CDR1 and CDR2: GTSNPN, SVGIG (reference sequence). The CDR3 extends over 12 amino acids. CDR3 DNA sequence: TGTGCCTGGTCCACTAGCACAGATACGCAGTATTTT. It yields the protein CAWSTSTDTQYF.

The J gene is TRBJ2-3, the V gene TRBV4-2, with D possibly being TRBD2 (5 bases). Germline V gene sequence: CDR1 LGHNA, CDR2 YNFKEQ. The CDR3 length is 16 residues. The ends were cut back, 4 bases at V and 2 bases at J, with 16 bases in the middle. The CDR3 spells CASSPHLEGLTDTQYF. The CDR3 nucleotides read TGTGCCAGCAGCCCCCACCTAGAGGGCCTCACAGATACGCAGTATTTT.

The chain recombines TRBV7-9 with TRBJ1-2; the D gene is possibly TRBD1 (6 bases). The V end was cut by 1 base, the J end by 5 bases, with 14 bases between. This CDR3 is built from 15 residues. CDR1 SEHNR and CDR2 FQNEAQ come from the germline V gene (reference sequence). The CDR3 here is CASSLDPGVIYGYTF. CDR3 DNA: TGTGCCAGCAGCTTAGATCCAGGGGTAATTTATGGCTACACCTTC. Variable domain in full (rest from reference TRBV7-9 and TRBJ1-2): DTGVSQNPRHKITKRGQNVTFRCDPISEHNRLYWYRQTLGQGPEFLTYFQNEAQLEKSRLLSDRFSAERPKGSFSTLEIQRTEQGDSAMYLCASSLDPGVIYGYTFGSGTRLTVV.

This clone was observed a single time. The chain joins TRBV10-1 to TRBJ1-2; 7 bases are a match to TRBD1. With V trimmed by 4 bases and J by 4 bases, 3 bases remained unmatched. This CDR3 has 13 amino acids. CDR1 and CDR2 (germline): WNHNN, SYGVQD (reference sequence). The CDR3 DNA reads TGCGCCAGCAGTGGACAGGGTACCTATGGCTACACCTTC. It encodes CASSGQGTYGYTF.

This clone came up once. This chain connects TRBV9 to TRBJ2-7, with D possibly matching TRBD2 (6 bases). Looked up from germline, CDR1 is SGDLS and CDR2 is YYNGEE. The V gene lost 0 bases and the J gene lost 0 bases, with 10 bases spanning the gap. This CDR3 has 15 residues. The CDR3 DNA reads as TGTGCCAGCAGCGTAGCCGGCGGGGCCTCCTACGAGCAGTACTTC. This encodes CASSVAGGASYEQYF.

The chain carries TRBV6-6 and TRBJ1-5, with TRBD1 matching 8 bases. Germline V gene sequence: CDR1 MNHNY, CDR2 SVGAGI (reference sequence). There are 16 residues in the CDR3. Unmatched junction bases numbered 6, after V lost 4 bases and J lost 1 base. The CDR3 sequence: CASSSRTGWSNQPQHF. Written as DNA, the CDR3 is TGTGCCAGCAGTTCCCGGACAGGGTGGAGCAATCAGCCCCAGCATTTT.

This clone has ten or more counts. This chain joins TRBV6-2 or TRBV6-3 and TRBJ1-2; a weak D match, TRBD1 (6 bases). V dropped 6 bases and J dropped 1 base, with 18 bases sitting between them. This CDR3 has 16 residues. Germline CDR1 and CDR2: MNHEY and SVGEGT. The CDR3 DNA follows: TGTGCCAGCAGCAACCCTCAGGGGACGTTTAACTATGGCTACACCTTC. It specifies CASSNPQGTFNYGYTF.

The chain joins TRBV25-1 to TRBJ1-3; D call uncertain. CDR3 length equals 15 residues. Germline V CDR1 and CDR2: MGHDK, SYGVNS. V lost 0 bases to trimming and J lost 0 bases, with 6 bases between them. CDR3 residues: CASSEYEISGNTIYF. The CDR3 DNA reads as TGTGCCAGCAGTGAATATGAGATCTCTGGAAACACCATATATTTT.

The J gene is TRBJ2-1, the V gene TRBV11-2, with 8 bases that match TRBD1. With V trimmed by 8 bases and J by 2 bases, 8 bases remained unmatched. CDR1 is SGHAT, CDR2 FQNNGV, per germline. The CDR3 consists of 15 residues. The DNA for the CDR3 is TGTGCCAGCGGTGCCCAGACAGGGGCCTACAATGAGCAGTTCTTC. Encoded protein: CASGAQTGAYNEQFF.

The chain uses TRBV6-6 and TRBJ2-5; TRBD1 might be the D (6 bases). This CDR3 spans 15 amino acids. Between the trimmed V and J ends, which lost 7 bases and 3 bases, there was a span of 18 bases. Germline assignment: CDR1 MNHNY and CDR2 SVGAGI (reference sequence). CDR3: CASNPRGALKETQYF. The CDR3 DNA reads TGTGCCAGCAACCCCAGGGGAGCCCTTAAAGAGACCCAGTACTTC.

The chain carries TRBV24-1 and TRBJ2-1; TRBD2 aligns across 13 bases. This CDR3 is built from 15 residues. V lost 9 bases, J lost 8 bases, and 9 bases stayed unmatched. Germline values: CDR1 KGHDR, CDR2 SFDVKD. The CDR3, as DNA: TGTGCCACCGCCGCCTGGACTAGCGGGAGCCATGAGCAGTTCTTC. Amino acid sequence: CATAAWTSGSHEQFF.